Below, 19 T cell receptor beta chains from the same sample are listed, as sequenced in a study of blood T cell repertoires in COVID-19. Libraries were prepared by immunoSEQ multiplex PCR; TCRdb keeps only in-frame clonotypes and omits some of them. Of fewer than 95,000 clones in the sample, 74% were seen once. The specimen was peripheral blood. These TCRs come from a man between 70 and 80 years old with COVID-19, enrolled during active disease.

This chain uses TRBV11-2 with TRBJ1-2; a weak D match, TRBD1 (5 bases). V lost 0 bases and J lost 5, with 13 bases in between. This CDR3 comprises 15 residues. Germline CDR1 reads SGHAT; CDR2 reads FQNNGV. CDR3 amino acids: CASSLDPAGWYGYTF. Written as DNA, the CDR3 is TGTGCCAGCAGCTTAGATCCCGCAGGGTGGTATGGCTACACCTTC.

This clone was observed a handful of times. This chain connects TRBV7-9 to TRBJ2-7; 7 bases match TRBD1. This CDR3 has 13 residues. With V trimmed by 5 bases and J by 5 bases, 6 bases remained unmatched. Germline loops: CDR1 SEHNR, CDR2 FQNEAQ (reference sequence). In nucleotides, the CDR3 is TGTGCCAGCAGCCCCCCAGGGGGAAACGAGCAGTACTTC. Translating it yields CASSPPGGNEQYF.

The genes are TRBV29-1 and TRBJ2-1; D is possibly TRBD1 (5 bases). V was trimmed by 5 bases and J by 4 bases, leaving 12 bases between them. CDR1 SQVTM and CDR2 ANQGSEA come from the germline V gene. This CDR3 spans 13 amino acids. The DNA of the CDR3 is TGCAGCGTTATCGGCAGGGTTTACAATGAGCAGTTCTTC. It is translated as CSVIGRVYNEQFF.

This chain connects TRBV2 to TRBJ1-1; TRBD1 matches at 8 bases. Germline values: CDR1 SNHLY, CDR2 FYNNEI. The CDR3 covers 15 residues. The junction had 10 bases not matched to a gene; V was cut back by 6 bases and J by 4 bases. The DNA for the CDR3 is TGTGCCAGCAGCTCTCAGGGGGCGCGAAGCACTGAAGCTTTCTTT. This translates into CASSSQGARSTEAFF.

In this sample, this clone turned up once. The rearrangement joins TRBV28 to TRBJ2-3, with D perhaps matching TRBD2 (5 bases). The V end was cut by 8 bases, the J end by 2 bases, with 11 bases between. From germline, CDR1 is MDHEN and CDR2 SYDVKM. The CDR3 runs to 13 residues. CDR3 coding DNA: TGTGCCAGCGGAGGCGGATACACAGATACGCAGTATTTT. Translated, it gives CASGGGYTDTQYF. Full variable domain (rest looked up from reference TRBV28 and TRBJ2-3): DVKVTQSSRYLVKRTGEKVFLECVQDMDHENMFWYRQDPGLGLRLIYFSYDVKMKEKGDIPEGYSVSREKKERFSLILESASTNQTSMYLCASGGGYTDTQYFGPGTRLTVL.

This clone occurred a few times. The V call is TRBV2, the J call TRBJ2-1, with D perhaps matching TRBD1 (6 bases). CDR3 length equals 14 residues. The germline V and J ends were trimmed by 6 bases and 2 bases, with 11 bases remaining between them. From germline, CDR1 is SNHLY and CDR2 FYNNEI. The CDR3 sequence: CASRVDRAYNEQFF. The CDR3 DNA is TGTGCCAGCAGGGTGGACAGAGCCTACAATGAGCAGTTCTTC.

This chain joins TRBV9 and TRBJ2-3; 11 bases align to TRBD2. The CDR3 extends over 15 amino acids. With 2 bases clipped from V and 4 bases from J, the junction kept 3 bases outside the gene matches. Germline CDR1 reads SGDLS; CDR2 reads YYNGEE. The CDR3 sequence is CASSVSGRAADTQYF. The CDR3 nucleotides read TGTGCCAGCAGCGTTAGCGGGAGGGCTGCAGATACGCAGTATTTT.

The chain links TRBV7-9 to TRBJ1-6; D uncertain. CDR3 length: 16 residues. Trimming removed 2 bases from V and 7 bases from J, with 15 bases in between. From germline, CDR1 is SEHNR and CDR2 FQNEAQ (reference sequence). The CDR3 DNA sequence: TGTGCCAGCAGCTTAAGCGGCGCAGAGAGGAATTCACCCCTCCACTTT. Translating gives CASSLSGAERNSPLHF.

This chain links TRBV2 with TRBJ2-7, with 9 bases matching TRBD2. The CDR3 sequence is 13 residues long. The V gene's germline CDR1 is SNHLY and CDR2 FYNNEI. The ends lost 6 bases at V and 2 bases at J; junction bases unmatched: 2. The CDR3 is CASRLAGPYEQYF. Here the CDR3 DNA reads TGTGCCAGCAGACTAGCGGGCCCCTACGAGCAGTACTTC.

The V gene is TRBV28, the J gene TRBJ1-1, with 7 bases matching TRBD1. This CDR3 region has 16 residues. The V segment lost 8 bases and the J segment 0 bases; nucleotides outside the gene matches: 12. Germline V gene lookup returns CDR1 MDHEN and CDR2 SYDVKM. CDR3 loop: CASPPRGAGLNTEAFF. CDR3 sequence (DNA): TGTGCCAGCCCGCCCAGGGGGGCAGGGTTGAACACTGAAGCTTTCTTT.

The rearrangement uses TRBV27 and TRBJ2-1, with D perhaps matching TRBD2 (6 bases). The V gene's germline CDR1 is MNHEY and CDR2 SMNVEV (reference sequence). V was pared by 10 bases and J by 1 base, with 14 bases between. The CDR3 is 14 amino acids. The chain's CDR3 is CATLGGRSYNEQFF. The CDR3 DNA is TGTGCCACCTTGGGAGGACGGTCCTACAATGAGCAGTTCTTC.

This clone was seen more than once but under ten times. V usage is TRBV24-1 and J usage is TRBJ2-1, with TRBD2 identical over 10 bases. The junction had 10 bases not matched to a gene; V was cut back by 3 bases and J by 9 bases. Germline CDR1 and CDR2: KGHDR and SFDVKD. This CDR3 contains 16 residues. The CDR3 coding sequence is TGTGCCACCAGTGATACTCGTAGCGGGGGGTGGGGTGAGCAGTTCTTC. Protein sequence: CATSDTRSGGWGEQFF.

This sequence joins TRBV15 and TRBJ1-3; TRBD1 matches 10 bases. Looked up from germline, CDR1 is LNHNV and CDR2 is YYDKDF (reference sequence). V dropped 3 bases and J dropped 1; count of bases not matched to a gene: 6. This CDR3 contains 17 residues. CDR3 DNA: TGTGCCACCAGCAGTCCTCGACAGGGGGCGTCTGGAAACACCATATATTTT. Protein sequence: CATSSPRQGASGNTIYF.

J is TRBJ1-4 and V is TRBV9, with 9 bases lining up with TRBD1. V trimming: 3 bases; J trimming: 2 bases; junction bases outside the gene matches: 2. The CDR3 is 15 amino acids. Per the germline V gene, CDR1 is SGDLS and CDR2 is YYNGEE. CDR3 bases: TGTGCCAGCAGCGAACAGGGGGCTACTAATGAAAAACTGTTTTTT. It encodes CASSEQGATNEKLFF.

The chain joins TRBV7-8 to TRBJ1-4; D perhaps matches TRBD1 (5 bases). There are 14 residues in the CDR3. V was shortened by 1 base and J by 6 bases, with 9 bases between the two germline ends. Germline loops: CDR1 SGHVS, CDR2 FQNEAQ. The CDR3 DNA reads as TGTGCCAGCAGCTTAGAACAGGAAGATGAAAAACTGTTTTTT. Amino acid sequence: CASSLEQEDEKLFF.

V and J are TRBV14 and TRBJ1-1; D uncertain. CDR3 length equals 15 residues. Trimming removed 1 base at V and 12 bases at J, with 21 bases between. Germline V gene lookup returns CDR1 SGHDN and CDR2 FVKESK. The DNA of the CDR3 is TGTGCCAGCAGCCAAGTTTACGCAGGAACCGATAAAACTTTCTTT. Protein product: CASSQVYAGTDKTFF.

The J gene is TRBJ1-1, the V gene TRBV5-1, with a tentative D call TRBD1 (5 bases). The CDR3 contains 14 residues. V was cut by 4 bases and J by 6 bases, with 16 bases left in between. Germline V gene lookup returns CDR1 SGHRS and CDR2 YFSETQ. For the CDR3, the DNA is TGCGCCAGCAGCCCGATGCAGGGCTGGGCTGAAGCTTTCTTT. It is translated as CASSPMQGWAEAFF.

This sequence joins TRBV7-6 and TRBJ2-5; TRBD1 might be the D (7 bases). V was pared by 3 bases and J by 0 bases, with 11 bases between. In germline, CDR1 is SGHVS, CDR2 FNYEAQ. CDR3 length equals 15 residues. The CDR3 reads CASSFQGGYQETQYF. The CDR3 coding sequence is TGTGCCAGCAGCTTTCAGGGGGGATACCAAGAGACCCAGTACTTC.

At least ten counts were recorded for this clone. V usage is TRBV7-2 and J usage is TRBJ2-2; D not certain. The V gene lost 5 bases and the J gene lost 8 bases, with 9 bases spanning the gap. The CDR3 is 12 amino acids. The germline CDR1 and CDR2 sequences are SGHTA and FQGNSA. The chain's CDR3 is CASSRRSGELFF. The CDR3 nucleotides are TGTGCCAGCAGCCGCAGATCTGGGGAGCTGTTTTTT. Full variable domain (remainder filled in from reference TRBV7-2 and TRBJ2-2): GAGVSQSPSNKVTEKGKDVELRCDPISGHTALYWYRQSLGQGLEFLIYFQGNSAPDKSGLPSDRFSAERTGGSVSTLTIQRTQQEDSAVYLCASSRRSGELFFGEGSRLTVL.